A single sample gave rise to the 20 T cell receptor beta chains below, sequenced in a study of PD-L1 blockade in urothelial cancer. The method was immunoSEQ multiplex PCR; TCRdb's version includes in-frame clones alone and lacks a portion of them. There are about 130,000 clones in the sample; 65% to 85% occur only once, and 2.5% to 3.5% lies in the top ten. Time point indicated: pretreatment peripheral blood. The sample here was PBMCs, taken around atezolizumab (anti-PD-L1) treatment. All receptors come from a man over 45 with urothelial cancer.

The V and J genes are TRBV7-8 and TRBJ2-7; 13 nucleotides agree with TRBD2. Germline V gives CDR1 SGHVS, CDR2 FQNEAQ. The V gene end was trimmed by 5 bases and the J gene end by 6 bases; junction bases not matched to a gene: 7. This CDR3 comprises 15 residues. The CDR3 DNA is TGTGCCAGCAGCCTCGGACTAGCGGGAGCTTCCGAGCAGTACTTC. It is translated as CASSLGLAGASEQYF.

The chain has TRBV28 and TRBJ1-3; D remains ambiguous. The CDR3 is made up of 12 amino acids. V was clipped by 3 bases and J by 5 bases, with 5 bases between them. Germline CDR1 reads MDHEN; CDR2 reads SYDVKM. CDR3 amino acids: CASSFYRNTIYF. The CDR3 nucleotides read TGTGCCAGCAGTTTTTACAGAAACACCATATATTTT.

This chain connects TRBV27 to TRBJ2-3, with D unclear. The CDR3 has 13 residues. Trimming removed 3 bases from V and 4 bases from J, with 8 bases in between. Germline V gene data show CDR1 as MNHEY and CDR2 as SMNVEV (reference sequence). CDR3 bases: TGTGCCAGCAGTTTGCTAGTGGCAGATACGCAGTATTTT. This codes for CASSLLVADTQYF.

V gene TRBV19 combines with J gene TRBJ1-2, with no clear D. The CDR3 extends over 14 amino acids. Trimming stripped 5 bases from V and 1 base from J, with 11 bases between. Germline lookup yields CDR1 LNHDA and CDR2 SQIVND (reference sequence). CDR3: CASSRRAINYGYTF. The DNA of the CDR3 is TGTGCCAGTAGTCGGAGGGCAATTAACTATGGCTACACCTTC.

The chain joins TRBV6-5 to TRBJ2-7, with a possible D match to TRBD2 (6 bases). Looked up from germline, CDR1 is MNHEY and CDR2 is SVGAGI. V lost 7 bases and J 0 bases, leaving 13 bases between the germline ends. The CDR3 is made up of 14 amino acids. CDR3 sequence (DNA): TGTGCCAGCACCCGGGGGTGGAACTCCTACGAGCAGTACTTC. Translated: CASTRGWNSYEQYF.

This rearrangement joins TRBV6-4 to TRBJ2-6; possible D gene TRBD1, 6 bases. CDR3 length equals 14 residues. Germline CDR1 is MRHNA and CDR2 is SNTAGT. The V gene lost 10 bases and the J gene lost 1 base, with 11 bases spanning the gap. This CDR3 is CATSQGSGANVLTF. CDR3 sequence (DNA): TGTGCCACCTCCCAGGGGTCTGGGGCCAACGTCCTGACTTTC.

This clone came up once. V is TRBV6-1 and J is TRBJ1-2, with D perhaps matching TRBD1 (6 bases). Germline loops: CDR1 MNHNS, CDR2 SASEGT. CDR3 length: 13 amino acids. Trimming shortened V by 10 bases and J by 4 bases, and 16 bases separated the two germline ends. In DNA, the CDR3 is TGTGCCATCCATAACCGGGACATCTATGGCTACACCTTC. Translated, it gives CAIHNRDIYGYTF.

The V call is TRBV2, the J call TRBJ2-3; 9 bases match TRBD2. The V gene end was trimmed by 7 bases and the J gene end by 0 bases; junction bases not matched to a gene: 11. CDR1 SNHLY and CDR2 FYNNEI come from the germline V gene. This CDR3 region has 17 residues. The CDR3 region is CASTLRASGVSTDTQYF. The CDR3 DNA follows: TGTGCCAGCACTCTGCGGGCTAGCGGGGTTAGCACAGATACGCAGTATTTT.

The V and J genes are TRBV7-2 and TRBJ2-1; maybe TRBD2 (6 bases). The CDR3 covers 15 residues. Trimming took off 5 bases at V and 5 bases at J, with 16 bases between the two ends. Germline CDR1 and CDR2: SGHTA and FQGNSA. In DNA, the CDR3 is TGTGCCAGCAGCCCACGGAGTAGCGGTCACAATGAGCAGTTCTTC. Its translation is CASSPRSSGHNEQFF. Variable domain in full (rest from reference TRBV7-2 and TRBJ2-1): GAGVSQSPSNKVTEKGKDVELRCDPISGHTALYWYRQSLGQGLEFLIYFQGNSAPDKSGLPSDRFSAERTGGSVSTLTIQRTQQEDSAVYLCASSPRSSGHNEQFFGPGTRLTVL.

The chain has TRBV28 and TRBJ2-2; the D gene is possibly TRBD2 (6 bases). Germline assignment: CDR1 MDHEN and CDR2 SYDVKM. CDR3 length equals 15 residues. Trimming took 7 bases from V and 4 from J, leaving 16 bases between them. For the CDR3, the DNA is TGTGCCAGCACAAGTAGCGGAGCACGCACCGGGGAGCTGTTTTTT. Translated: CASTSSGARTGELFF. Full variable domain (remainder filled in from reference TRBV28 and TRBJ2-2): DVKVTQSSRYLVKRTGEKVFLECVQDMDHENMFWYRQDPGLGLRLIYFSYDVKMKEKGDIPEGYSVSREKKERFSLILESASTNQTSMYLCASTSSGARTGELFFGEGSRLTVL.

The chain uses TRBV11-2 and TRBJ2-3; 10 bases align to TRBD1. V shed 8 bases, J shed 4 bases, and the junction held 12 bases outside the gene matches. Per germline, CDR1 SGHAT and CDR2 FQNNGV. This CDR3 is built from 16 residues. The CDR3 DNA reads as TGTGCCAGCTATTCTCCCCCGGGACAGGGGCCAGATACGCAGTATTTT. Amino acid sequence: CASYSPPGQGPDTQYF.

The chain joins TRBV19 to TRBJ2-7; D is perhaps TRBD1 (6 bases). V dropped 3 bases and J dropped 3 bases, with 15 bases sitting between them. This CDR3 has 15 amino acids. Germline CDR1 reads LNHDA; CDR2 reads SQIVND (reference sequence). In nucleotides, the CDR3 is TGTGCCAGTAGTATGGTCCACAGGGCGGGCTACGAGCAGTACTTC. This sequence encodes CASSMVHRAGYEQYF.

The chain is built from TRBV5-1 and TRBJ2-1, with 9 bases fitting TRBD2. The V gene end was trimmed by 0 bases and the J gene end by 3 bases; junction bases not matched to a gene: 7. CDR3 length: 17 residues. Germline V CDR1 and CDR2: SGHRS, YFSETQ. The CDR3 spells CASSLVLAGGVYNEQFF. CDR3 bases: TGCGCCAGCAGCTTGGTACTAGCGGGTGGAGTCTACAATGAGCAGTTCTTC.

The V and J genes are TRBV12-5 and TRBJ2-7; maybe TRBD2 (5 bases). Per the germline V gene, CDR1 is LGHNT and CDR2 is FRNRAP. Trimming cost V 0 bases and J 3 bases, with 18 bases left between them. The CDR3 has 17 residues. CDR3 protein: CASGLVRRQDFYYEQYF. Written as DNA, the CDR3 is TGTGCTAGTGGTTTGGTACGGCGGCAGGACTTCTACTACGAGCAGTACTTC.

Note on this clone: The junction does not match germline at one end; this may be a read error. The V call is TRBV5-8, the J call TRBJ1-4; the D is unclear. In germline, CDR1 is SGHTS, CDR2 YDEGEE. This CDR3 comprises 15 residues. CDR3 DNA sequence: TGTGCCAGCAGTTTGGCCGGACTGTTAAATGAAAAACTGTTTTTT. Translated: CASSLAGLLNEKLFF.

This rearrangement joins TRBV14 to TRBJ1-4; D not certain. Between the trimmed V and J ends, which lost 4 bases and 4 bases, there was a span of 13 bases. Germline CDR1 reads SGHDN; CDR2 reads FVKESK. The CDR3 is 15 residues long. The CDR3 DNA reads TGTGCCAGCAGCCCCGGAGGATCGGGTAATGAAAAACTGTTTTTT. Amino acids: CASSPGGSGNEKLFF.

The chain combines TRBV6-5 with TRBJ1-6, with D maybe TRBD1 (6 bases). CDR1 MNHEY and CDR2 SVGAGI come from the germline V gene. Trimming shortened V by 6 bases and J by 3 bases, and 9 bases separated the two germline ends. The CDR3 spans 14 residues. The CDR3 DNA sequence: TGTGCCAGCAGACCACAGGGCTATAATTCACCCCTCCACTTT. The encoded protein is CASRPQGYNSPLHF.

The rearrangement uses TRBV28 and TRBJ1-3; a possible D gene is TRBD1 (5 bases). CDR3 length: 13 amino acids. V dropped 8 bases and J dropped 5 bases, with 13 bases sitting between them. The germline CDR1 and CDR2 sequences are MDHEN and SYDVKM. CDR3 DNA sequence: TGTGCCAGCCGTGGGGCGTTCAGAAACACCATATATTTT. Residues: CASRGAFRNTIYF.

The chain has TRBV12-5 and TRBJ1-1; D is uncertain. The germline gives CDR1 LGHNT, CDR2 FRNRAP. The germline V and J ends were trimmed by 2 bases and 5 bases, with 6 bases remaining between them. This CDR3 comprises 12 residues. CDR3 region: CASGLSQTEAFF. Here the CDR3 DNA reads TGTGCTAGTGGTTTGTCGCAGACTGAAGCTTTCTTT. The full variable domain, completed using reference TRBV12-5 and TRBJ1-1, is DARVTQTPRHKVTEMGQEVTMRCQPILGHNTVFWYRQTMMQGLELLAYFRNRAPLDDSGMPKDRFSAEMPDATLATLKIQPSEPRDSAVYFCASGLSQTEAFFGQGTRLTVV.

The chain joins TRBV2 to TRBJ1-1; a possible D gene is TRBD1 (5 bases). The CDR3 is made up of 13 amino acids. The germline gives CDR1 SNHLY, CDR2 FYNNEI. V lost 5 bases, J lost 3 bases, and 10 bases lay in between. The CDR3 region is CASSIGEDTEAFF. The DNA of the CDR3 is TGTGCCAGCAGTATAGGGGAAGACACTGAAGCTTTCTTT.